The 29 T cell receptor beta chains below were found in one sample sequenced in a study of response to subunit inactivated influenza vaccine. TCRdb reprocessed the RT-PCR reads via MiXCR and lists one record per CDR3 protein. The data show about 700,000 distinct CDR3 sequences, over 11% seen once. The sample here was PBMCs from blood, taken about 14 days before vaccination. The receptor set was obtained from a man aged 50 to 60 who received an inactivated influenza vaccine.

The chain carries TRBV7-2 and TRBJ2-3; D not resolved. The CDR3 length is 15 residues. Germline-derived CDR1 and CDR2 are SGHTA and FQGNSA. Trimming cost V 6 bases and J 0 bases, with 13 bases left between them. CDR3 sequence reads: CASRPNRGSTDTQYF. Here the CDR3 DNA reads TGTGCCAGCAGACCGAATCGAGGAAGCACAGATACGCAGTATTTT.

The rearrangement uses TRBV3-1 and TRBJ2-1, with TRBD2 matching 7 bases. V shed 3 bases and J 15 bases; nucleotides not matched to a gene: 14. The germline CDR1 and CDR2 sequences are LGHDT and YNNKEL (reference sequence). CDR3 length equals 14 residues. Here the CDR3 reads CASSQHRDYSETFF. CDR3 sequence (DNA): TGTGCCAGCAGCCAGCACCGGGACTACTCTGAGACGTTCTTC.

This sequence joins TRBV5-1 and TRBJ2-1, with D uncertain. CDR3 length equals 15 residues. Germline V gives CDR1 SGHRS, CDR2 YFSETQ. V dropped 0 bases and J dropped 4 bases, with 11 bases sitting between them. The CDR3 region has the DNA TGCGCCAGCAGCTTGGGACCCCTATTTTACAATGAGCAGTTCTTC. This sequence encodes CASSLGPLFYNEQFF.

This clonotype was seen a handful of times. This chain connects TRBV18 to TRBJ2-1, with 7 positions matching TRBD1. CDR1 is KGHSH and CDR2 is LQKENI in the germline V gene. Trimming at V came to 2 bases and at J to 10 bases, leaving 5 bases not matched to a gene. CDR3 length equals 13 residues. Here the CDR3 DNA reads TGTGCCAGCTCACCATCAGGGGGTTCGGAGCAGTTCTTC. Protein: CASSPSGGSEQFF.

This clonotype has at least ten counts. V gene TRBV20-1 combines with J gene TRBJ2-7, with a possible D match to TRBD2 (5 bases). Trimming pared 2 bases from V and 3 bases from J, leaving 17 bases between. The germline gives CDR1 DFQATT, CDR2 SNEGSKA (reference sequence). This CDR3 has 15 residues. The CDR3: CSARSSREASYEQYF. The CDR3 DNA reads TGCAGTGCTAGAAGCTCGAGGGAAGCTAGCTACGAGCAGTACTTC.

The rearrangement uses TRBV6-1 and TRBJ1-1; 11 positions agree with TRBD1. Trimming took 8 bases from V and 2 from J; bases not matched to a gene: 7. Germline V lookup: CDR1 MNHNS, CDR2 SASEGT. The CDR3 extends over 15 amino acids. This CDR3 reads CASVARTGGNTEAFF. CDR3 sequence (DNA): TGTGCCAGCGTGGCCCGGACAGGGGGCAACACTGAAGCTTTCTTT.

There are a few counts of this clonotype. The chain carries TRBV10-3 and TRBJ2-7, with 8 positions matching TRBD2. The J segment lost 2 bases and the V segment lost 10 bases, leaving 7 bases of the junction unmatched. Germline CDR1 and CDR2: ENHRY and SYGVKD. The CDR3 is made up of 13 amino acids. CDR3 in amino acids: CATSGSPTYEQYF. In DNA form, the CDR3 reads TGTGCCACGAGCGGGAGTCCCACCTACGAGCAGTACTTC.

This clonotype occurred many times. J is TRBJ2-5 and V is TRBV5-1; the D gene is possibly TRBD1 (5 bases). Germline CDR1 SGHRS, CDR2 YFSETQ. V lost 2 bases and J lost 2, with 7 bases in between. This CDR3 region has 13 residues. In DNA, the CDR3 is TGCGCCAGCAGCTTTAACAGGCAAGAGACCCAGTACTTC. Encoded protein: CASSFNRQETQYF.

In this sample, this clonotype turned up a few times. The chain joins TRBV7-2 to TRBJ1-4; 7 bases line up with TRBD1. V lost 5 bases, J lost 7 bases, and 13 bases stayed unmatched. The CDR3 sequence is 16 residues long. Germline V gene data show CDR1 as SGHTA and CDR2 as FQGNSA. CDR3 loop: CASSGRTGDGGEKLFF. The CDR3 DNA reads TGTGCCAGCAGCGGTAGGACAGGTGACGGTGGTGAAAAACTGTTTTTT.

This clonotype has only a few counts. The chain joins TRBV3-1 to TRBJ1-1; perhaps TRBD1 as D (5 bases). Trimming shortened V by 2 bases and J by 4 bases, and 11 bases separated the two germline ends. Germline V gene sequence: CDR1 LGHDT, CDR2 YNNKEL (reference sequence). The CDR3 sequence is 14 residues long. For the CDR3, the DNA is TGTGCCAGCAGCCAACACCAGGGAGGCACTGAAGCTTTCTTT. It codes for CASSQHQGGTEAFF.

This clonotype was observed a handful of times. The V and J genes are TRBV4-2 and TRBJ1-1, with a tentative D call TRBD1 (6 bases). This CDR3 contains 16 residues. Germline V lookup: CDR1 LGHNA, CDR2 YNFKEQ. Trimming took off 0 bases at V and 3 bases at J, with 14 bases between the two ends. CDR3 protein: CASSQDRWGRDTEAFF. The DNA for the CDR3 is TGTGCCAGCAGCCAAGATAGGTGGGGGCGAGACACTGAAGCTTTCTTT.

A note on this clonotype: The germline gene is not matched at one end of the junction; a read error may be the cause. This chain connects TRBV20-1 to TRBJ2-5; TRBD2 agrees at 14 bases. CDR3 length: 16 residues. CDR1 is DFQATT and CDR2 is SNEGSKA in the germline V gene (reference sequence). The DNA for the CDR3 is TGCTGTGCTAGCGGACTAGCGGGAGGCATGGCCGAGACCCAGTACTTC. Translating gives CCASGLAGGMAETQYF.

The genes are TRBV7-6 and TRBJ2-3; D could derive from TRBD1 or TRBD2 (5 bases each). The CDR3 contains 17 residues. In germline, CDR1 is SGHVS, CDR2 FNYEAQ. Trimming removed 5 bases at V and 2 bases at J, with 20 bases between. The CDR3 loop reads CASSRNLPGTNTDTQYF. CDR3 DNA: TGTGCCAGCAGCCGGAACCTCCCCGGGACCAACACAGATACGCAGTATTTT. Using reference TRBV7-6 and TRBJ2-3 for the parts outside the CDR3, the full variable domain is GAGVSQSPRYKVTKRGQDVALRCDPISGHVSLYWYRQALGQGPEFLTYFNYEAQQDKSGLPNDRFSAERPEGSISTLTIQRTEQRDSAMYRCASSRNLPGTNTDTQYFGPGTRLTVL.

The chain joins TRBV6-2 or TRBV6-3 to TRBJ2-7; TRBD2 agrees at 9 bases. V was clipped by 0 bases and J by 4 bases; unmatched bases: 10. CDR3 length equals 17 residues. In germline, CDR1 is MNHEY, CDR2 SVGEGT. The CDR3 reads CASSYSRRAGGIYEQYF. CDR3 nucleotide sequence: TGTGCCAGCAGTTACTCGCGGCGTGCGGGAGGGATTTACGAGCAGTACTTC.

This chain joins TRBV10-3 and TRBJ2-5; no reliable D call. CDR1 and CDR2 from the germline V gene are ENHRY and SYGVKD. CDR3 size: 14 residues. Deletions cut 4 bases from V and 2 bases from J, with 11 bases between. The CDR3 is CAISARRVQETQYF. For the CDR3, the DNA is TGTGCCATCAGTGCGAGGAGAGTACAAGAGACCCAGTACTTC.

J is TRBJ2-1 and V is TRBV28, with D tentatively TRBD2 (6 bases). The germline V gene encodes CDR1 MDHEN and CDR2 SYDVKM. The CDR3 loop spans 15 amino acids. The V end was cut by 5 bases, the J end by 2 bases, with 13 bases between. The CDR3 is CASSPPRRAYNEQFF. The CDR3 region has the DNA TGTGCCAGCAGTCCCCCCCGGAGGGCCTACAATGAGCAGTTCTTC.

This clonotype was seen a few times. The chain couples TRBV5-1 to TRBJ2-2; D unresolved. V gave up 0 bases and J gave up 6 bases, with 9 bases separating them. Germline assignment: CDR1 SGHRS and CDR2 YFSETQ. The CDR3 runs 14 residues. Written as DNA, the CDR3 is TGCGCCAGCAGCTTGGGCGAGCGAGCCGGGGAGCTGTTTTTT. Translation: CASSLGERAGELFF.

This clonotype was seen only a few times. The rearrangement uses TRBV12-3 or TRBV12-4 and TRBJ2-4; a weak D match, TRBD1 (6 bases). The CDR3 loop spans 15 amino acids. Deletions cut 4 bases from V and 11 bases from J, with 21 bases between. DNA for the CDR3: TGTGCCAGCAGTTCCACCTGGACAGCGAAGTCGTTTCAGTACTTC. Encoded protein: CASSSTWTAKSFQYF.

This clonotype is medium-sized. This chain connects TRBV29-1 to TRBJ2-5, with TRBD1 matching 10 bases. J gave up 1 base and V 3 bases, and 14 bases lay outside the gene matches. The CDR3 loop spans 18 amino acids. Germline CDR1 is SQVTM and CDR2 is ANQGSEA. The CDR3 DNA is TGCAGCGTTGACACTCCGGGACAGGGGACTGGCTTCCAAGAGACCCAGTACTTC. The encoded protein is CSVDTPGQGTGFQETQYF.

This clonotype was seen a few times. CDR3 sequence: CASSYGGRAEAFF. Written as DNA, the CDR3 is TGTGCCAGCAGTTACGGGGGACGTGCTGAAGCTTTCTTT. The chain combines TRBV6-2 or TRBV6-3 with TRBJ1-1, with D perhaps matching TRBD1 (5 bases). The CDR3 runs to 13 residues. V shed 2 bases and J shed 6 bases, with 10 bases lying between them. CDR1 MNHEY and CDR2 SVGEGT come from the germline V gene.

There are a few counts of this clonotype. The rearrangement uses TRBV20-1 and TRBJ1-4; tentatively, D is TRBD1 (5 bases). The ends were cut back, 3 bases at V and 4 bases at J, with 9 bases in the middle. CDR3 length: 13 residues. Germline V lookup: CDR1 DFQATT, CDR2 SNEGSKA (reference sequence). The CDR3 DNA sequence: TGCAGTGCTAGGAGTCAGGGTAATGAAAAACTGTTTTTT. Its protein is CSARSQGNEKLFF.

Details on this clonotype: A much larger clone lies a single base off, so this may be a read error. The chain joins TRBV7-9 to TRBJ1-2; no reliable D call. The CDR3 is 14 amino acids. In germline, CDR1 is SEHNR, CDR2 FQNEAQ (reference sequence). V was trimmed by 3 bases and J by 4 bases, leaving 12 bases between them. The DNA of the CDR3 is TGTGCCAGCAGCTTCCTTTCTACAATCTATGGCTACACCTTC. Residues: CASSFLSTIYGYTF.

The chain is built from TRBV28 and TRBJ2-1; 7 positions agree with TRBD1. Germline loops: CDR1 MDHEN, CDR2 SYDVKM. The CDR3 consists of 16 residues. Unmatched junction bases numbered 8, after V lost 4 bases and J lost 2 bases. CDR3 in amino acids: CASSSLRDRTYNEQFF. For the CDR3, the DNA is TGTGCCAGCAGTTCACTTAGGGACAGAACCTACAATGAGCAGTTCTTC.

CDR3 nucleotide sequence: TGTGCCAGCAGCTTTACTAGCGGGGTAGACAATGAGCAGTTCTTC. Its protein is CASSFTSGVDNEQFF. The V call is TRBV7-9, the J call TRBJ2-1, with TRBD2 identical over 10 bases. V trimming: 3 bases; J trimming: 5 bases; junction bases outside the gene matches: 4. This CDR3 is built from 15 residues. CDR1 is SEHNR, CDR2 FQNEAQ, per germline (reference sequence).

This chain connects TRBV28 to TRBJ2-7, with D possibly matching TRBD2 (5 bases). Germline CDR1 is MDHEN and CDR2 is SYDVKM. The length of the CDR3 is 13 residues. Trimming left V 3 bases short and J 5 bases short, with 11 bases between. Here the CDR3 reads CASSLIATHEQYF. CDR3 nucleotides: TGTGCCAGCAGTTTGATAGCGACCCACGAGCAGTACTTC.

Only a few counts were recorded for this clonotype. The rearrangement joins TRBV2 to TRBJ2-5; TRBD2 might be the D (6 bases). With 6 bases removed from V and 7 bases from J, the gap between germline ends came to 15 bases. Germline CDR1 reads SNHLY; CDR2 reads FYNNEI. This CDR3 contains 13 residues. The CDR3 spells CASSSYEGGTQYF. The CDR3 DNA sequence: TGTGCCAGCAGCTCCTACGAGGGAGGGACCCAGTACTTC.

This clonotype was observed at least ten times. This chain connects TRBV12-3 or TRBV12-4 to TRBJ2-2; possible D gene TRBD1, 5 bases. Trimming removed 5 bases from V and 1 base from J, with 8 bases in between. This CDR3 spans 14 amino acids. In nucleotides, the CDR3 is TGTGCCAGCAGTAGGACACAGAACACCGGGGAGCTGTTTTTT. This encodes CASSRTQNTGELFF.

The chain uses TRBV12-3 or TRBV12-4 and TRBJ2-5; TRBD1 agrees at 7 bases. Trimming at V came to 7 bases and at J to 4 bases, leaving 9 bases not matched to a gene. The CDR3 has 14 residues. This CDR3 is CASTYSTGRETQYF. The CDR3 bases are TGTGCCAGCACTTATTCGACAGGGAGAGAGACCCAGTACTTC.

The chain has TRBV2 and TRBJ1-1; D remains unclear. From germline, CDR1 is SNHLY and CDR2 FYNNEI. The CDR3 is made up of 13 amino acids. Trimming removed 1 base at V and 1 base at J, with 4 bases between. In nucleotides, the CDR3 is TGTGCCAGCAGTGAAGTCAAGAACACTGAAGCTTTCTTT. It encodes CASSEVKNTEAFF.